Listed below are T cell receptor beta chains from one sample, sequenced in a study of CD8+ T cells in alopecia areata. The protocol was immunoSEQ multiplex PCR, while the TCRdb copy is restricted to in-frame clones and leaves out a portion. There are around 100,000 clones in the sample; around 50% occur only once, and over 9% lies in the top ten. Sequences were derived from CD8+ T cells sorted from blood, sampled at week 24, from a patient treated with tofacitinib. The source of these receptors is a human donor with alopecia areata. Both conserved end residues are part of each CDR3. The order of the fields is J gene, clone size, V gene, D gene, CDR3 protein, CDR3 DNA. A D gene is named only where the DNA matches it firmly. Clone size is given for some rows only: seen once, a few or many times, or a class if the clone is expanded.

j_call: TRBJ2-1; clone_size: NA; v_call: TRBV7-7; d_call: NA; cdr3_aa: CASSWDREDEQFF; cdr3_nt: TGTGCTAGCAGTTGGGACCGGGAAGATGAGCAGTTCTTC
j_call: TRBJ1-2; clone_size: few; v_call: TRBV27; d_call: TRBD1; cdr3_aa: CASSPLPGQENYGYTF; cdr3_nt: TGTGCCAGCAGTCCACTTCCGGGACAGGAAAACTATGGCTACACCTTC
j_call: TRBJ1-2; clone_size: NA; v_call: TRBV29-1; d_call: TRBD1; cdr3_aa: CSGRTGDGYTF; cdr3_nt: TGCAGCGGCCGGACAGGGGATGGCTACACCTTC
j_call: TRBJ1-2; clone_size: NA; v_call: TRBV2; d_call: TRBD1; cdr3_aa: CASSESEGATYGYTF; cdr3_nt: TGTGCCAGCAGTGAATCGGAGGGGGCTACCTATGGCTACACCTTC
j_call: TRBJ2-1; clone_size: many; v_call: TRBV6-4; d_call: TRBD2; cdr3_aa: CASSDFSGGNEQFF; cdr3_nt: TGTGCCAGCAGTGATTTTAGCGGGGGCAATGAGCAGTTCTTC
j_call: TRBJ2-1; clone_size: NA; v_call: TRBV7-2; d_call: TRBD2; cdr3_aa: CASSLRGGFYNEQFF; cdr3_nt: TGTGCCAGCAGCTTGCGGGGGGGCTTCTACAATGAGCAGTTCTTC
j_call: TRBJ2-7; clone_size: few; v_call: TRBV12-5; d_call: NA; cdr3_aa: CASGLVGIEQYF; cdr3_nt: TGTGCTAGTGGTTTGGTAGGGATCGAGCAGTACTTC
j_call: TRBJ1-6; clone_size: NA; v_call: TRBV7-6; d_call: TRBD1; cdr3_aa: CASKRTGSHSPLHF; cdr3_nt: TGTGCCAGCAAGAGGACAGGCTCTCATTCACCCCTCCACTTT
j_call: TRBJ2-4; clone_size: NA; v_call: TRBV7-9; d_call: TRBD1; cdr3_aa: CASSAWDSPGNIQYF; cdr3_nt: TGTGCCAGCAGCGCATGGGACAGCCCAGGCAACATTCAGTACTTC
j_call: TRBJ1-2; clone_size: NA; v_call: TRBV9; d_call: TRBD1; cdr3_aa: CASSVEDREEYGYTF; cdr3_nt: TGTGCCAGCAGCGTAGAGGACAGGGAGGAATATGGCTACACCTTC
j_call: TRBJ1-1; clone_size: NA; v_call: TRBV30; d_call: NA; cdr3_aa: CAWRPRQANTEAFF; cdr3_nt: TGTGCCTGGAGACCCCGGCAGGCGAACACTGAAGCTTTCTTT
j_call: TRBJ2-7; clone_size: few; v_call: TRBV5-6; d_call: NA; cdr3_aa: CASSTSYEQYF; cdr3_nt: TGTGCCAGCAGCACTTCCTACGAGCAGTACTTC
j_call: TRBJ2-7; clone_size: NA; v_call: TRBV2; d_call: NA; cdr3_aa: CASSDPQGILSYEQYF; cdr3_nt: TGTGCCAGCAGTGACCCCCAGGGAATCCTCTCCTACGAGCAGTACTTC
j_call: TRBJ2-7; clone_size: few; v_call: TRBV30; d_call: NA; cdr3_aa: CAWSVGVVYEQYF; cdr3_nt: TGTGCCTGGAGTGTCGGGGTGGTTTACGAGCAGTACTTC
j_call: TRBJ2-7; clone_size: NA; v_call: TRBV4-3; d_call: NA; cdr3_aa: CASSQESDSSYEQYF; cdr3_nt: TGCGCCAGCAGCCAAGAATCGGACAGCTCCTACGAGCAGTACTTC
j_call: TRBJ2-7; clone_size: NA; v_call: TRBV7-9; d_call: TRBD1; cdr3_aa: CASSFPGQPYEQYF; cdr3_nt: TGTGCCAGCAGCTTCCCGGGACAGCCTTACGAGCAGTACTTC
j_call: TRBJ2-7; clone_size: NA; v_call: TRBV27; d_call: TRBD2; cdr3_aa: CASSSRTSSYEQYF; cdr3_nt: TGTGCCAGCTCCTCGAGGACTAGCAGCTACGAGCAGTACTTC
j_call: TRBJ2-7; clone_size: few; v_call: TRBV13; d_call: NA; cdr3_aa: CASSLSGPMELEQYF; cdr3_nt: TGTGCCAGCAGCTTATCAGGGCCTATGGAATTGGAGCAGTACTTC
j_call: TRBJ1-2; clone_size: few; v_call: TRBV5-6; d_call: NA; cdr3_aa: CASSLEGYGYTF; cdr3_nt: TGTGCCAGCAGCTTGGAGGGATATGGCTACACCTTC
j_call: TRBJ2-7; clone_size: few; v_call: TRBV10-3; d_call: TRBD1; cdr3_aa: CAISELGDSNYEQYF; cdr3_nt: TGTGCCATCAGTGAACTTGGGGACAGTAACTACGAGCAGTACTTC
j_call: TRBJ2-3; clone_size: NA; v_call: TRBV29-1; d_call: TRBD1; cdr3_aa: CSVVSDRGADTQYF; cdr3_nt: TGCAGCGTCGTAAGTGACAGGGGCGCAGATACGCAGTATTTT
j_call: TRBJ1-1; clone_size: NA; v_call: TRBV4-2; d_call: NA; cdr3_aa: CASSQDGLLNTEAFF; cdr3_nt: TGTGCCAGCAGCCAAGATGGGCTGCTGAACACTGAAGCTTTCTTT
j_call: TRBJ1-2; clone_size: many; v_call: TRBV30; d_call: NA; cdr3_aa: CAWSVLSELANYGYTF; cdr3_nt: TGTGCCTGGAGTGTACTCAGTGAGTTAGCTAACTATGGCTACACCTTC
j_call: TRBJ1-3; clone_size: few; v_call: TRBV7-2; d_call: NA; cdr3_aa: CASSPTGYGNTIYF; cdr3_nt: TGTGCCAGCAGCCCCACGGGGTACGGAAACACCATATATTTT